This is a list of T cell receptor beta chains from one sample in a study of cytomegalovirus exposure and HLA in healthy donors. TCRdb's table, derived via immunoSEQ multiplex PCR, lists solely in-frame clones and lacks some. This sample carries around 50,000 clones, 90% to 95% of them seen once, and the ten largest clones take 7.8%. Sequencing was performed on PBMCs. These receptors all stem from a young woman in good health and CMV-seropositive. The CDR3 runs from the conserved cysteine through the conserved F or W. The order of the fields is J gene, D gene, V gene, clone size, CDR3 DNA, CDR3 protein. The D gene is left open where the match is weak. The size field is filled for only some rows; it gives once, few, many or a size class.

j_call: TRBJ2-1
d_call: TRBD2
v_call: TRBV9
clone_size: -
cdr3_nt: TGTGCCAGCAGCGGGGACAGGGGGACTAGCGGGGGGCCCCGGAACAATGAGCAGTTCTTC
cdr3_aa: CASSGDRGTSGGPRNNEQFF

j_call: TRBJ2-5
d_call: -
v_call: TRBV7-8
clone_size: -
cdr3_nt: TGTGCCAGCAGCCCACTGGGGGGGCTCCAAGAGACCCAGTACTTC
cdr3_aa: CASSPLGGLQETQYF

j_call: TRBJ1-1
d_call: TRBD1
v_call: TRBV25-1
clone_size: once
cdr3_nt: TGTGCCAGCAGTGTAACAGGGGGGGTCGCTGAAGCTTTCTTT
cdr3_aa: CASSVTGGVAEAFF

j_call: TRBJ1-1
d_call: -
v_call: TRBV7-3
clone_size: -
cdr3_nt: TGTGCCAGCAGCACGGATCCGGGCACTGAAGCTTTCTTT
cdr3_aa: CASSTDPGTEAFF

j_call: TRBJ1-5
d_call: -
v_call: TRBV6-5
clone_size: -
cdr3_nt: TGTGCCAGCAGTTCGGGAAGCAATCAGCCCCAGCATTTT
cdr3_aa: CASSSGSNQPQHF

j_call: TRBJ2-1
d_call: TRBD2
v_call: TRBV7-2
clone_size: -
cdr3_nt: TGTGCCAGCAGCTTAGGGACTAGCGGCTACAATGAGCAGTTCTTC
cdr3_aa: CASSLGTSGYNEQFF

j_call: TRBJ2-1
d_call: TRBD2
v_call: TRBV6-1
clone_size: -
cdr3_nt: TGTGCCAGCAGTGCCGGGACTAGCGGGATGGGTGAGCAGTTCTTC
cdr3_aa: CASSAGTSGMGEQFF

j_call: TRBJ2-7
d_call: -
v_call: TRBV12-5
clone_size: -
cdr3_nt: TGTGCTAGTGGTTTTGGGCAGGTGTACGAGCAGTACTTC
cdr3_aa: CASGFGQVYEQYF

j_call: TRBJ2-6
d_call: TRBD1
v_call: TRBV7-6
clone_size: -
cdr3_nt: TGTGCCAGCAGCTCAATACCGCCGGGACAGGGTACTGGGGCCAACGTCCTGACTTTC
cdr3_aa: CASSSIPPGQGTGANVLTF

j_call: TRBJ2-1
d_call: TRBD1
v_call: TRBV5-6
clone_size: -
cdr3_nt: TGTGCCAGCAGCGGGACAGGGTACAATGAGCAGTTCTTC
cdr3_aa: CASSGTGYNEQFF

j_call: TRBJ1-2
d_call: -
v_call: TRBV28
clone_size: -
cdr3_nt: TGTGCCAGCAGTTTATTGGGAGGGGGTTACTATGGCTACACCTTC
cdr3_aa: CASSLLGGGYYGYTF